These T cell receptor beta chains were read from a single sample in a study of shared clonotypes between healthy human individuals. Only in-frame clones appear in the TCRdb table, and some are missing; sequencing was by immunoSEQ multiplex PCR. The table records hundreds of thousands of clones, approximately 79% of them present only once. Sequencing was done on a sample of memory CD4+ T cells sorted from blood. Receptors originate from a woman aged 25 to 39 in good health. The CDR3 runs from the conserved cysteine through the conserved F or W. The order of the fields is CDR3 protein, CDR3 DNA, clone size, V gene, D gene, J gene. A D gene is named only where the DNA matches it firmly. Clone sizes are given selectively: once, few, many, or a class where the clone is expanded.

CDR3 protein: CASSLYIEGDYNNEQFF
CDR3 DNA: TGTGCCAGCAGTTTATATATAGAGGGGGACTACAACAATGAGCAGTTCTTC
clone size: .
V gene: TRBV27
D gene: .
J gene: TRBJ2-1

CDR3 protein: CSARNRETQYF
CDR3 DNA: TGCAGTGCAAGAAACCGGGAGACCCAGTACTTC
clone size: few
V gene: TRBV20-1
D gene: .
J gene: TRBJ2-5

CDR3 protein: CASSFLQGLRETQYF
CDR3 DNA: TGTGCCAGCTCATTCCTACAGGGTCTTCGGGAGACCCAGTACTTC
clone size: .
V gene: TRBV18
D gene: .
J gene: TRBJ2-5

CDR3 protein: CASSSAQPGDTQYF
CDR3 DNA: TGTGCCAGTAGTTCGGCACAACCGGGGGATACGCAGTATTTT
clone size: .
V gene: TRBV19
D gene: .
J gene: TRBJ2-3

CDR3 protein: CASSLDWSSGVLGSYF
CDR3 DNA: TGTGCCAGCAGCTTAGATTGGTCTAGCGGCGTCCTGGGGTCGTACTTC
clone size: once
V gene: TRBV11-2
D gene: TRBD2
J gene: TRBJ2-7

CDR3 protein: CASSHGLAGGSSYNEQFF
CDR3 DNA: TGTGCCAGCAGCCACGGACTAGCGGGAGGGTCCTCCTACAATGAGCAGTTCTTC
clone size: once
V gene: TRBV14
D gene: TRBD2
J gene: TRBJ2-1

CDR3 protein: CASRSGGYQPQHF
CDR3 DNA: TGTGCCAGCAGGTCAGGGGGCTATCAGCCCCAGCATTTT
clone size: .
V gene: TRBV2
D gene: TRBD1
J gene: TRBJ1-5

CDR3 protein: CASRDSGSLYEQYF
CDR3 DNA: TGTGCCAGCAGGGACAGCGGGAGCCTCTACGAGCAGTACTTC
clone size: .
V gene: TRBV27
D gene: TRBD2
J gene: TRBJ2-7

CDR3 protein: CASSLGQSTGYGYTF
CDR3 DNA: TGTGCCAGCAGCCTAGGCCAGTCCACCGGCTATGGCTACACCTTC
clone size: .
V gene: TRBV11-2
D gene: .
J gene: TRBJ1-2

CDR3 protein: CASRDRGLAGNTIYF
CDR3 DNA: TGTGCCAGCAGAGACAGGGGTTTAGCTGGAAACACCATATATTTT
clone size: .
V gene: TRBV5-4
D gene: TRBD1
J gene: TRBJ1-3

CDR3 protein: CASTTGGGNTIYF
CDR3 DNA: TGTGCCAGCACCACAGGGGGAGGAAACACCATATATTTT
clone size: few
V gene: TRBV28
D gene: TRBD1
J gene: TRBJ1-3

CDR3 protein: CASSDQIVVSGNTIYF
CDR3 DNA: TGTGCCAGCAGTGACCAGATCGTCGTCTCTGGAAACACCATATATTTT
clone size: .
V gene: TRBV2
D gene: .
J gene: TRBJ1-3

CDR3 protein: CASSSRGDTSGETQYF
CDR3 DNA: TGCGCCAGCAGCTCCCGGGGTGACACATCGGGAGAGACCCAGTACTTC
clone size: few
V gene: TRBV5-1
D gene: .
J gene: TRBJ2-5

CDR3 protein: CASSEVELWEQYF
CDR3 DNA: TGTGCCAGCAGTGAAGTAGAGTTGTGGGAGCAGTACTTC
clone size: once
V gene: TRBV6-1
D gene: .
J gene: TRBJ2-7

CDR3 protein: CASSLDSSGTGELFF
CDR3 DNA: TGTGCCAGCAGCTTAGATAGCTCGGGCACCGGGGAGCTGTTTTTT
clone size: .
V gene: TRBV7-2
D gene: .
J gene: TRBJ2-2

CDR3 protein: CASSLGRGADTQYF
CDR3 DNA: TGCGCCAGCAGCTTGGGCAGGGGGGCAGATACGCAGTATTTT
clone size: .
V gene: TRBV5-1
D gene: .
J gene: TRBJ2-3

CDR3 protein: CASSMSPGPGHEQFF
CDR3 DNA: TGCGCCAGCAGCATGAGCCCGGGCCCTGGCCATGAGCAGTTCTTC
clone size: .
V gene: TRBV4-1
D gene: .
J gene: TRBJ2-1

CDR3 protein: CAWDACSYEQYF
CDR3 DNA: TGTGCCTGGGACGCCTGCTCCTACGAGCAGTACTTC
clone size: .
V gene: TRBV30
D gene: .
J gene: TRBJ2-7

CDR3 protein: CASSFRSLNTEAFF
CDR3 DNA: TGTGCCAGCAGCTTCAGAAGTTTGAACACTGAAGCTTTCTTT
clone size: .
V gene: TRBV5-6
D gene: .
J gene: TRBJ1-1

CDR3 protein: CASSQTMTYNEQFF
CDR3 DNA: TGCGCCAGCAGCCAAACAATGACCTACAATGAGCAGTTCTTC
clone size: .
V gene: TRBV4-1
D gene: .
J gene: TRBJ2-1

CDR3 protein: CSVGSAISEQFF
CDR3 DNA: TGCAGCGTTGGATCGGCTATATCCGAGCAGTTCTTC
clone size: many
V gene: TRBV29-1
D gene: .
J gene: TRBJ2-1

CDR3 protein: CASSLAQGRETQYF
CDR3 DNA: TGTGCCAGCAGCTTAGCCCAGGGTAGGGAGACCCAGTACTTC
clone size: .
V gene: TRBV7-8
D gene: .
J gene: TRBJ2-5

CDR3 protein: CASSDPTGSNEKLFF
CDR3 DNA: TGTGCCAGCAGCGACCCGACGGGGAGTAATGAAAAACTGTTTTTT
clone size: few
V gene: TRBV9
D gene: .
J gene: TRBJ1-4

CDR3 protein: CASSATTGPEAFF
CDR3 DNA: TGTGCCAGCAGCGCCACCACAGGACCTGAAGCTTTCTTT
clone size: .
V gene: TRBV11-2
D gene: .
J gene: TRBJ1-1

CDR3 protein: CASSLEVITDTQYF
CDR3 DNA: TGTGCCAGCAGCTTAGAAGTCATCACAGATACGCAGTATTTT
clone size: .
V gene: TRBV7-3
D gene: .
J gene: TRBJ2-3

CDR3 protein: CASSENTQGRMTRYTF
CDR3 DNA: TGTGCCAGCAGTGAAAACACCCAAGGTCGTATGACGCGCTACACCTTC
clone size: .
V gene: TRBV2
D gene: .
J gene: TRBJ1-2

CDR3 protein: CSVEGEGRGYGYTF
CDR3 DNA: TGCAGCGTTGAAGGGGAAGGACGGGGCTATGGCTACACCTTC
clone size: .
V gene: TRBV29-1
D gene: .
J gene: TRBJ1-2

CDR3 protein: CASSLVGGQSGANVLTF
CDR3 DNA: TGTGCCAGCAGTTTAGTTGGGGGGCAGTCCGGGGCCAACGTCCTGACTTTC
clone size: .
V gene: TRBV28
D gene: .
J gene: TRBJ2-6

CDR3 protein: CASLPVGGRRGEQYF
CDR3 DNA: TGTGCCAGCCTCCCCGTCGGGGGGCGACGCGGCGAGCAGTACTTC
clone size: .
V gene: TRBV27
D gene: .
J gene: TRBJ2-7

CDR3 protein: CASTQTGRNYGYTF
CDR3 DNA: TGTGCCAGCACCCAGACAGGCCGCAACTATGGCTACACCTTC
clone size: few
V gene: TRBV6-5
D gene: .
J gene: TRBJ1-2

CDR3 protein: CASSVDREGDGYTF
CDR3 DNA: TGTGCCAGCAGTGTGGACAGGGAGGGGGATGGCTACACCTTC
clone size: .
V gene: TRBV2
D gene: TRBD1
J gene: TRBJ1-2

CDR3 protein: CAISGRAYEQYF
CDR3 DNA: TGTGCCATTAGCGGGAGGGCCTACGAGCAGTACTTC
clone size: .
V gene: TRBV6-1
D gene: TRBD2
J gene: TRBJ2-7

CDR3 protein: CASSLRGHSGNTIYF
CDR3 DNA: TGTGCCAGCAGCTTGAGGGGGCACTCTGGAAACACCATATATTTT
clone size: .
V gene: TRBV5-6
D gene: TRBD1
J gene: TRBJ1-3

CDR3 protein: CSAKSAGTIAKNIQYF
CDR3 DNA: TGCAGCGCCAAGTCCGCAGGAACAATAGCCAAAAACATTCAGTACTTC
clone size: once
V gene: TRBV29-1
D gene: .
J gene: TRBJ2-4

CDR3 protein: CASSLFYGYTF
CDR3 DNA: TGTGCCAGCAGTTTATTCTATGGCTACACCTTC
clone size: .
V gene: TRBV28
D gene: .
J gene: TRBJ1-2

CDR3 protein: CASSRAEANYGYTF
CDR3 DNA: TGTGCCAGCAGTAGGGCAGAAGCTAACTATGGCTACACCTTC
clone size: .
V gene: TRBV6-6
D gene: .
J gene: TRBJ1-2

CDR3 protein: CASSFMTADNEQFF
CDR3 DNA: TGTGCCAGCAGTTTTATGACGGCCGACAATGAGCAGTTCTTC
clone size: .
V gene: TRBV27
D gene: .
J gene: TRBJ2-1

CDR3 protein: CASGRQANQPQHF
CDR3 DNA: TGTGCCAGCGGACGACAAGCCAATCAGCCCCAGCATTTT
clone size: .
V gene: TRBV6-5
D gene: .
J gene: TRBJ1-5

CDR3 protein: CASSKHYRDRGDYEQYF
CDR3 DNA: TGTGCCAGCAGTAAACACTACCGGGACAGGGGCGACTACGAGCAGTACTTC
clone size: .
V gene: TRBV7-3
D gene: TRBD1
J gene: TRBJ2-7

CDR3 protein: CASSPDRGSTYGYTF
CDR3 DNA: TGTGCCAGTAGTCCAGACAGGGGGAGCACCTATGGCTACACCTTC
clone size: .
V gene: TRBV19
D gene: TRBD1
J gene: TRBJ1-2

CDR3 protein: CASSPHGGRVKGQETQYF
CDR3 DNA: TGTGCCAGCAGCCCTCATGGGGGGAGGGTGAAGGGGCAAGAGACCCAGTACTTC
clone size: .
V gene: TRBV7-3
D gene: TRBD2
J gene: TRBJ2-5

CDR3 protein: CASSLNTGETQYF
CDR3 DNA: TGTGCCAGCAGCCTCAACACGGGAGAGACCCAGTACTTC
clone size: .
V gene: TRBV7-9
D gene: .
J gene: TRBJ2-5

CDR3 protein: CASSLGAGRQETQYF
CDR3 DNA: TGTGCCAGCAGCTTAGGTGCAGGGCGACAAGAGACCCAGTACTTC
clone size: .
V gene: TRBV11-2
D gene: .
J gene: TRBJ2-5

CDR3 protein: CASRRQSREKLFF
CDR3 DNA: TGTGCCAGCAGACGACAGTCTCGTGAAAAACTGTTTTTT
clone size: .
V gene: TRBV28
D gene: .
J gene: TRBJ1-4

CDR3 protein: CASSLSPGQGGGEAFF
CDR3 DNA: TGTGCCAGTAGTTTATCCCCGGGACAGGGAGGAGGGGAAGCTTTCTTT
clone size: .
V gene: TRBV19
D gene: TRBD1
J gene: TRBJ1-1

CDR3 protein: CASPPRGDYGYTF
CDR3 DNA: TGTGCCAGCCCTCCCCGAGGGGACTATGGCTACACCTTC
clone size: once
V gene: TRBV5-8
D gene: .
J gene: TRBJ1-2

CDR3 protein: CASSLPGGGETQYF
CDR3 DNA: TGTGCCAGCAGCTTGCCAGGGGGGGGCGAGACCCAGTACTTC
clone size: .
V gene: TRBV5-6
D gene: .
J gene: TRBJ2-5

CDR3 protein: CASSFSGRNGDEQYF
CDR3 DNA: TGTGCCAGCAGTTTTAGCGGGAGGAATGGGGACGAGCAGTACTTC
clone size: .
V gene: TRBV7-9
D gene: TRBD2
J gene: TRBJ2-7

CDR3 protein: CASSPNRGGHEQYF
CDR3 DNA: TGTGCCAGCTCACCGAACCGAGGAGGTCACGAGCAGTACTTC
clone size: .
V gene: TRBV18
D gene: .
J gene: TRBJ2-7

CDR3 protein: CASSPLVSGNTIYF
CDR3 DNA: TGTGCCAGCAGTCCCCTCGTCTCTGGAAACACCATATATTTT
clone size: .
V gene: TRBV28
D gene: .
J gene: TRBJ1-3

CDR3 protein: CASSLSEGPYEQYF
CDR3 DNA: TGTGCCAGCAGCTTATCGGAGGGCCCCTACGAGCAGTACTTC
clone size: .
V gene: TRBV7-8
D gene: .
J gene: TRBJ2-7

CDR3 protein: CASSPDTYTEAFF
CDR3 DNA: TGTGCCAGCTCACCTGACACCTACACTGAAGCTTTCTTT
clone size: .
V gene: TRBV18
D gene: .
J gene: TRBJ1-1

CDR3 protein: CASSQVAGYEQYF
CDR3 DNA: TGTGCCAGCAGCCAAGTCGCAGGCTACGAGCAGTACTTC
clone size: .
V gene: TRBV14
D gene: .
J gene: TRBJ2-7

CDR3 protein: CASSYSPAKETQYF
CDR3 DNA: TGTGCCAGCAGTTACTCGCCAGCAAAAGAGACCCAGTACTTC
clone size: .
V gene: TRBV6-5
D gene: .
J gene: TRBJ2-5